This T cell receptor (beta chain) comes out of a study of blood T cell repertoires in COVID-19. About the research overall: Acute and convalescent COVID-19 specimens originated in the United States, Italy and Spain. Nucleic acid was either cDNA or gDNA, and it came from T cells, B-cell-depleted T cells, or PBMCs.

In the original workflow: Amplification of reference gene primers provided the estimated nucleated cell counts. TCRdb's table, derived via immunoSEQ multiplex PCR, lists solely in-frame clones and lacks some. D and trimming come from the DNA, and the V and J calls and clone size come from that table. This table holds roughly 200,000 clones, 80% to 90% found once. Sample: peripheral blood. The receptor's source is a human donor with active or convalescent COVID-19. The donor label of this sample is uncertain.

CDR3 in DNA: TGTGCCAGCAGCTTAATGGTCTCTGGGGGCGGTGGAAACACCATATATTTT. Translated: CASSLMVSGGGGNTIYF. V gene TRBV7-2 combines with J gene TRBJ1-3; tentative D call: TRBD1 (6 bases). CDR3 length: 17 amino acids. In germline, CDR1 is SGHTA, CDR2 FQGNSA. Between the trimmed V and J ends, which lost 2 bases and 3 bases, there was a span of 17 bases.